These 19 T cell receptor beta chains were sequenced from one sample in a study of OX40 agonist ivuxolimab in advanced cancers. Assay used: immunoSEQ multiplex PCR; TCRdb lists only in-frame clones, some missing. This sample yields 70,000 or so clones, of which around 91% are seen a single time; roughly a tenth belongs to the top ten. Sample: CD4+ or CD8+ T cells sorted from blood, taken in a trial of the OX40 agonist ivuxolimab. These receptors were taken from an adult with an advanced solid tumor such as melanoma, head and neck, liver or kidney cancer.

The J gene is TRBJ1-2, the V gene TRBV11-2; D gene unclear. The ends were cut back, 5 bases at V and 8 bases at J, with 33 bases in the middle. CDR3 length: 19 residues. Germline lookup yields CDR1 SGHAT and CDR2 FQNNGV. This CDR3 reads CASSPTSTAHYVKRAGYTF. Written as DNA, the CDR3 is TGTGCCAGCAGCCCCACCAGTACAGCACACTATGTCAAAAGAGCGGGCTACACCTTC.

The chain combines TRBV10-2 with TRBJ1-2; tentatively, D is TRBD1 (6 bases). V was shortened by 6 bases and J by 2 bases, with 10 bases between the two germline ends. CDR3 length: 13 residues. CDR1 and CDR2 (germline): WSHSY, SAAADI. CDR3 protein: CASSRGANYGYTF. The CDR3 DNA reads TGCGCCAGCAGCAGGGGTGCCAACTATGGCTACACCTTC.

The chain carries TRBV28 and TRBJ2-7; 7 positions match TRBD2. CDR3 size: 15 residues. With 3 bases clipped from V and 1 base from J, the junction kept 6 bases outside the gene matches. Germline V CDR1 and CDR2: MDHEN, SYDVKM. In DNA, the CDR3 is TGTGCCAGCAGTTTCGTATCGGGGGGATCCTACGAGCAGTACTTC. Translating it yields CASSFVSGGSYEQYF.

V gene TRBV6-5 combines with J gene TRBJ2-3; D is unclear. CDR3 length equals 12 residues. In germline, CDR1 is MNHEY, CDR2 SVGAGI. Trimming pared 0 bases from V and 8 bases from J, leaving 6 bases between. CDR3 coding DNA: TGTGCCAGCAGTTACTCGTGGGGTACGCAGTATTTT. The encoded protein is CASSYSWGTQYF.

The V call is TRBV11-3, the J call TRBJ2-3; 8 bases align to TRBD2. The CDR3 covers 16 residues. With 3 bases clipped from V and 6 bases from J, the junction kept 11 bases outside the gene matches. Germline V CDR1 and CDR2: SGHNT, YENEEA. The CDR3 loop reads CASSLTLAGTWDTQYF. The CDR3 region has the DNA TGTGCCAGCAGCTTGACGTTAGCGGGAACCTGGGATACGCAGTATTTT. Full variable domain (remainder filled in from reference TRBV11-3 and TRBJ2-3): EAGVVQSPRYKIIEKKQPVAFWCNPISGHNTLYWYLQNLGQGPELLIRYENEEAVDDSQLPKDRFSAERLKGVDSTLKIQPAELGDSAVYLCASSLTLAGTWDTQYFGPGTRLTVL.

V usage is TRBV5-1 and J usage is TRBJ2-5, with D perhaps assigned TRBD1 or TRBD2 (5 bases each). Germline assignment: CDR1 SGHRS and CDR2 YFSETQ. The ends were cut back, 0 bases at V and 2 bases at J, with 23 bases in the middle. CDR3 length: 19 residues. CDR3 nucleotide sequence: TGCGCCAGCAGCTTGGGCGTTAGGGCCGGGACCCTGGATCAAGAGACCCAGTACTTC. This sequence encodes CASSLGVRAGTLDQETQYF.

The CDR3 here is CASTPGGETLGTSGDNEQFF. The CDR3 DNA sequence: TGTGCCAGCACCCCGGGGGGGGAGACCTTGGGGACTAGCGGAGACAATGAGCAGTTCTTC. The chain couples TRBV27 to TRBJ2-1; 11 bases are a match to TRBD2. J gave up 5 bases and V 7 bases, and 22 bases lay outside the gene matches. The CDR3 is made up of 20 amino acids. Germline V gene sequence: CDR1 MNHEY, CDR2 SMNVEV (reference sequence).

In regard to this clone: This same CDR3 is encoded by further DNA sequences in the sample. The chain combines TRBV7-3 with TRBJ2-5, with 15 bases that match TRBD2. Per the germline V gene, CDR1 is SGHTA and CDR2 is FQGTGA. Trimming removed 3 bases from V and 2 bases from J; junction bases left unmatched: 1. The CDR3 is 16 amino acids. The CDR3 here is CASSLGLAGGQETQYF. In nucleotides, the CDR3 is TGTGCCAGCAGCTTGGGACTAGCGGGGGGTCAAGAGACCCAGTACTTC.

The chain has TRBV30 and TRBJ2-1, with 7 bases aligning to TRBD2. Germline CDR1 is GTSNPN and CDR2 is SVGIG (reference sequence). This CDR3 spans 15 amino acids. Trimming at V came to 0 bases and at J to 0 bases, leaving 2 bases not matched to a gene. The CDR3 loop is CAWSVRTSSYNEQFF. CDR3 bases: TGTGCCTGGAGTGTAAGGACTAGCTCCTACAATGAGCAGTTCTTC.

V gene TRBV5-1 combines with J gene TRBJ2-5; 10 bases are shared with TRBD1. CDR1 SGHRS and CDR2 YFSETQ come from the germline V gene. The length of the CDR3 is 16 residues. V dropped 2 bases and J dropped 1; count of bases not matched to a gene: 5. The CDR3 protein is CASSFRDRGVQETQYF. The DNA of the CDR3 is TGCGCCAGCAGCTTCAGGGACAGGGGCGTCCAAGAGACCCAGTACTTC.

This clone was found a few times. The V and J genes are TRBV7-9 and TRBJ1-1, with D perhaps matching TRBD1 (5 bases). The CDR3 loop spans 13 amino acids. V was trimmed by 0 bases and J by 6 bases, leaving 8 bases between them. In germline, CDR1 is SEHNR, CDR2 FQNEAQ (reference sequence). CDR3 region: CASSLAGVPEAFF. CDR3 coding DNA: TGTGCCAGCAGCTTAGCGGGGGTACCTGAAGCTTTCTTT.

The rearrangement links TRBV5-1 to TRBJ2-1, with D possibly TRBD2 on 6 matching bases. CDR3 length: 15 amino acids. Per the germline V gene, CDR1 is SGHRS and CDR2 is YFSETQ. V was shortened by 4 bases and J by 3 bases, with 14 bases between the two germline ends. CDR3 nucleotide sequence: TGCGCCAGCAGCCCTGGAGTAGCGGTCTACAATGAGCAGTTCTTC. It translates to CASSPGVAVYNEQFF.

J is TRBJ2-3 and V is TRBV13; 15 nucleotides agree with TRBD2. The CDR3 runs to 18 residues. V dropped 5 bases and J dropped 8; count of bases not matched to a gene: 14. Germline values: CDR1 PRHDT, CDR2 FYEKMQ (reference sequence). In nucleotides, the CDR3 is TGTGCCAGCAGCCAGGGGAAAGGAGGGACTAGCGGGAGGAGTACGCAGTATTTT. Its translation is CASSQGKGGTSGRSTQYF.

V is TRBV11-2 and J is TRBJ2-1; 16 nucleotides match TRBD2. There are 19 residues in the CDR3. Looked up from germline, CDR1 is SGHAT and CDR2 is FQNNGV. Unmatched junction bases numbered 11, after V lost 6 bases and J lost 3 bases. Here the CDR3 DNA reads TGTGCCAGCAGTTACCACCCGGGACTAGCGGGAGGGAACTACAATGAGCAGTTCTTC. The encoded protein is CASSYHPGLAGGNYNEQFF.

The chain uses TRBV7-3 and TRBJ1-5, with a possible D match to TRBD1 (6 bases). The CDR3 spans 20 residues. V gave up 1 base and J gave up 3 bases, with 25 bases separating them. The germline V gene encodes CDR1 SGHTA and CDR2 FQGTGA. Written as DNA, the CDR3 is TGTGCCAGCAGCTTAAGGGGGTGGCCCTCGGAGGGGGAGGACAATCAGCCCCAGCATTTT. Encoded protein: CASSLRGWPSEGEDNQPQHF.

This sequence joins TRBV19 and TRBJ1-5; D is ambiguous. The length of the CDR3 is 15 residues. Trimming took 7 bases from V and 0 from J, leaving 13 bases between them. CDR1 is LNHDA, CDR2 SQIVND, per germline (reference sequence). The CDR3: CASTPDGYSNQPQHF. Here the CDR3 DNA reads TGTGCCAGTACCCCGGACGGGTATAGCAATCAGCCCCAGCATTTT.

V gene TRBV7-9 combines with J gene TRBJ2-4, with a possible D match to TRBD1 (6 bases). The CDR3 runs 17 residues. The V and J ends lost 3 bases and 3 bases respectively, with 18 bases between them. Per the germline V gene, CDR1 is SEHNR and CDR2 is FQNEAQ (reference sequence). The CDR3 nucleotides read TGTGCCAGCAGCTTTGAGGGCGCCAGGGGTTTCAAAAACATTCAGTACTTC. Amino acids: CASSFEGARGFKNIQYF.

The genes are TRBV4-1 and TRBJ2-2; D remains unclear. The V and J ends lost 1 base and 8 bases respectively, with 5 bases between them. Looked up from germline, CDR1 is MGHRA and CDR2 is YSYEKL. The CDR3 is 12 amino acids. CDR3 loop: CASSQGGGELFF. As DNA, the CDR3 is TGCGCCAGCAGCCAAGGTGGGGGGGAGCTGTTTTTT.

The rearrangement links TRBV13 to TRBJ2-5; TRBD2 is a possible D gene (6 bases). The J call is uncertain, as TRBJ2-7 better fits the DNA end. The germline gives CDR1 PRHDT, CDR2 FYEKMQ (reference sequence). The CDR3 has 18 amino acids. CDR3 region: CASRLNEGVFGRGYEQYF. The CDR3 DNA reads TGTGCCAGCAGACTAAACGAAGGAGTGTTCGGGAGAGGGTACGAGCAGTACTTC.